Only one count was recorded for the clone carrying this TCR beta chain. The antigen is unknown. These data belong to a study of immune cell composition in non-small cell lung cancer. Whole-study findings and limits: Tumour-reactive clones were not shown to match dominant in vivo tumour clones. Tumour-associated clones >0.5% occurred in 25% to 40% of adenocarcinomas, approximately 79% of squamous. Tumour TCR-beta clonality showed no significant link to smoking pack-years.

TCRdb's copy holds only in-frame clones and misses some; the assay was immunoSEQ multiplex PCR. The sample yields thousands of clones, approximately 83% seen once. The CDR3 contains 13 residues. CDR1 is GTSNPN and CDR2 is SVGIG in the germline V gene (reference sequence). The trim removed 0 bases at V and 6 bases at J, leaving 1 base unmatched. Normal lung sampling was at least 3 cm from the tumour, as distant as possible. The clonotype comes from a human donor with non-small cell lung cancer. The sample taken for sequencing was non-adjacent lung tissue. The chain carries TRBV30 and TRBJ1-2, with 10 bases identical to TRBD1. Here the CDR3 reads CAWSVGQGNGYTF. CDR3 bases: TGTGCCTGGAGTGTGGGACAGGGGAATGGCTACACCTTC.